Listed here are 4 T cell receptor beta chains from one sample, sequenced in a study of untreated major depressive disorder. Findings and limits, study-wide: Compared with controls, depressed patients showed more TRBV05-01 (Vbeta 5.1) usage in CD4+ T cells.

Antigens for these TCRs are unknown. Data came from immunoSEQ multiplex PCR; TCRdb stores just in-frame clones and leaves some out. The sample contains approximately 12,000 clones, around 90% of which appear only once. Sequencing was performed on CD4+ T cells from PBMCs. These receptors were obtained from a man aged 25-40 years with major depressive disorder.

The V and J genes are TRBV19 and TRBJ2-3; 8 bases agree with TRBD1. V lost 3 bases, J lost 4 bases, and 9 bases stayed unmatched. CDR3 size: 16 residues. Germline V gene sequence: CDR1 LNHDA, CDR2 SQIVND (reference sequence). The CDR3: CASSIGDRGWSDTQYF. In DNA form, the CDR3 reads TGTGCCAGTAGTATCGGAGACAGGGGCTGGTCAGATACGCAGTATTTT.

The genes are TRBV11-2 and TRBJ2-1, with D maybe TRBD2 (6 bases). The germline gives CDR1 SGHAT, CDR2 FQNNGV. Trimming stripped 5 bases from V and 0 bases from J, with 14 bases between. CDR3 length: 16 residues. This CDR3 reads CASSRRRGSSYNEQFF. Written as DNA, the CDR3 is TGTGCCAGCAGCCGGAGGAGGGGCAGCTCCTACAATGAGCAGTTCTTC.

This chain connects TRBV7-3 to TRBJ2-2; D ambiguous. The CDR3 has 13 residues. Germline-derived CDR1 and CDR2 are SGHTA and FQGTGA. Trimming removed 5 bases from V and 5 bases from J, with 9 bases in between. CDR3: CASSLFGTGELFF. In DNA form, the CDR3 reads TGTGCCAGCAGCCTCTTCGGTACCGGGGAGCTGTTTTTT.

V is TRBV5-1 and J is TRBJ1-1; D is undetermined. In germline, CDR1 is SGHRS, CDR2 YFSETQ. V lost 4 bases, J lost 5 bases, and 15 bases lay in between. This CDR3 contains 14 residues. This chain's CDR3 is CASSQQPDGTEAFF. In nucleotides, the CDR3 is TGCGCCAGCAGCCAACAACCGGACGGAACTGAAGCTTTCTTT.